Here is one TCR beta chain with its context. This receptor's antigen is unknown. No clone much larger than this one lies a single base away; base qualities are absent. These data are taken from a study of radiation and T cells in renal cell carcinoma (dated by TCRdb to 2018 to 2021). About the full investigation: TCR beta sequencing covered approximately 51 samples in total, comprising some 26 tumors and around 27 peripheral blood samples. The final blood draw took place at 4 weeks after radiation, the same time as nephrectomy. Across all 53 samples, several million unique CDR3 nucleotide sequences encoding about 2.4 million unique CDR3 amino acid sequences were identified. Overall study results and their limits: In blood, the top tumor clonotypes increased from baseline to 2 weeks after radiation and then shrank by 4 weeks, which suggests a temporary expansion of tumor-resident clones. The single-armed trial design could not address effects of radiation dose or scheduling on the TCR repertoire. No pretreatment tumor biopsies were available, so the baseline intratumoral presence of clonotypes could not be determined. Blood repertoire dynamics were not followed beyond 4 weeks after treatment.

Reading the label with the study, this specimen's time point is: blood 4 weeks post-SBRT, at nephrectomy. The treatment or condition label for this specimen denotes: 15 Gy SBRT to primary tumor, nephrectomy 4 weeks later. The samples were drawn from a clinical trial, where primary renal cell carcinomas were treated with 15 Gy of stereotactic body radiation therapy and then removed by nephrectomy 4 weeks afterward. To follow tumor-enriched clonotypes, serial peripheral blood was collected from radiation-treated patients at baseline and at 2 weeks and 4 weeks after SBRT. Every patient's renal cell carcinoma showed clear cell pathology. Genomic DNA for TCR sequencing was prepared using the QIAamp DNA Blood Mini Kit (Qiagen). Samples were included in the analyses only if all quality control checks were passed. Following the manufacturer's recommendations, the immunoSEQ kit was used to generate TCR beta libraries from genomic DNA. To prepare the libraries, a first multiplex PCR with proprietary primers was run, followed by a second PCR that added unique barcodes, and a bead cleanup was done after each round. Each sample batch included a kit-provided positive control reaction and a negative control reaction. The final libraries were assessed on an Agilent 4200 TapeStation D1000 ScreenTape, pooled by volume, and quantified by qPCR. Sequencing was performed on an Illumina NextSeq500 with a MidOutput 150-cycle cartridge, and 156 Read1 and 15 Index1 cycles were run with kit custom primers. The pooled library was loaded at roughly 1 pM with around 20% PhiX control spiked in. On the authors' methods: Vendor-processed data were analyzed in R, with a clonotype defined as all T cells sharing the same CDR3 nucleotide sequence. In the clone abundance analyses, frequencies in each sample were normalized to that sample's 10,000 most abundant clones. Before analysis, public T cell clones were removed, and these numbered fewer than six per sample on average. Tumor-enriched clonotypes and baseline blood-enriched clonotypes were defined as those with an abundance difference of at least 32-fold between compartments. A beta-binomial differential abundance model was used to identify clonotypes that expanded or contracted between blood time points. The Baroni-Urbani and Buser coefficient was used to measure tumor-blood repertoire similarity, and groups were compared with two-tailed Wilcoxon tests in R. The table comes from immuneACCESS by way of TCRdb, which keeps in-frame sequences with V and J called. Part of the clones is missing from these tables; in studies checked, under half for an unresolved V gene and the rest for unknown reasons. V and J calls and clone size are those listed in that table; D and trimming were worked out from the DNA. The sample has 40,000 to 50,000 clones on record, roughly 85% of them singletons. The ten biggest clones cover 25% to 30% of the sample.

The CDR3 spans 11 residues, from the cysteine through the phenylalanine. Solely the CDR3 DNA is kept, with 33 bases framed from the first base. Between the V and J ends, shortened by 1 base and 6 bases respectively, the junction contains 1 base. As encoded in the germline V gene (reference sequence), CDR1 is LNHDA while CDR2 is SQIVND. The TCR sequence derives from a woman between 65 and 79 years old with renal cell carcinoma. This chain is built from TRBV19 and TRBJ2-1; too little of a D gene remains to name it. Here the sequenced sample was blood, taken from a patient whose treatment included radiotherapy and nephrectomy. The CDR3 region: CASSIGNEQFF. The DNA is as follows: TGTGCCAGTAGTATAGGCAATGAGCAGTTCTTC.